This T cell receptor (beta chain) was retrieved from a study of PD-L1 blockade in urothelial cancer. Across the study: Investigators checked blood 3 weeks (second dose) and 6 weeks after treatment start.

Germline trimming cut 4 bases from V and 6 bases from J; bases unmatched to any gene: 4. Per the germline V gene, CDR1 is LGHNA and CDR2 is YNFKEQ. This CDR3 is built from 13 residues. Patients yielded 1 to 8 samples each, pretreatment and on-treatment. Only in-frame clones appear in the TCRdb table, and some are missing; sequencing was by immunoSEQ multiplex PCR. Altogether about 88,000 clones are present, around nine tenths being singletons, with the ten largest covering 8% to 10%. The rearrangement links TRBV4-2 to TRBJ2-3; TRBD1 aligns across 7 bases. The sequenced sample was PBMCs, obtained around atezolizumab (anti-PD-L1) treatment. This sequence originates from a man in his 60s with urothelial cancer. CDR3 amino acids: CASSPQGRDTQYF. As DNA, the CDR3 is TGTGCCAGCAGCCCACAGGGGCGGGATACGCAGTATTTT.